The rows below give T cell receptor beta chains drawn from one sample of a study of identical twins. TCRdb re-called the 5' RACE reads with MiXCR, one entry per CDR3 protein. This table has 250,000 to 300,000 distinct CDR3 sequences, over 8.5% appearing once. These data are also associated with another study on yellow fever vaccine responses in identical twins.

Sample: CD8+ T cells sorted from blood. The receptors here all came from a woman younger than 30 in good health. The CDR3 runs from the conserved cysteine through the conserved F or W. D genes are given only for firm matches. The size of a clone is reported for some rows only, either as once, few or many, or as a class for expanded clones.

V: TRBV11-2
D: TRBD2
size: few
J: TRBJ2-1
DNA: TGTGCCAGCAGCGCTTCACTAGCGGAGCAAGAGCAGTTCTTC
CDR3: CASSASLAEQEQFF

V: TRBV7-2
D: TRBD2
size: few
J: TRBJ2-3
DNA: TGTGCCAGCAGCTTAGAGCTAGCGGTCACAGATACGCAGTATTTT
CDR3: CASSLELAVTDTQYF

V: TRBV4-1
D: NA
size: NA
J: TRBJ1-2
DNA: TGCGCCAGCAGCCAGACAGACGACACGCTGTATGGCTACACCTTC
CDR3: CASSQTDDTLYGYTF

V: TRBV28
D: TRBD1
size: NA
J: TRBJ2-5
DNA: TGTGCCAGCAGGAGACGGGACAGGGGGCGGGTGGAGACCCAGTACTTC
CDR3: CASRRRDRGRVETQYF

V: TRBV7-6
D: NA
size: few
J: TRBJ2-7
DNA: TGTGCCAGCAGCTTAGATTTCGACGCCCGCTCCTACGAGCAGTACTTC
CDR3: CASSLDFDARSYEQYF

V: TRBV12-3/TRBV12-4
D: NA
size: NA
J: TRBJ2-7
DNA: TGTGCCAGCAGTACGTTGGGGGGCCCTTCCTACGAGCAGTACTTC
CDR3: CASSTLGGPSYEQYF

V: TRBV29-1
D: NA
size: NA
J: TRBJ1-1
DNA: TGCAGCGTCGGTGTTGACCTCGGCCCGGACGCTGGCGCTTTCTTT
CDR3: CSVGVDLGPDAGAFF

V: TRBV29-1
D: TRBD1
size: many
J: TRBJ2-7
DNA: TGCAGCGTCAGGACAGGGGGGGCCTACGAGCAGTACTTC
CDR3: CSVRTGGAYEQYF

V: TRBV10-3
D: NA
size: NA
J: TRBJ1-1
DNA: TGTGCCATCAGTGAGGAATGGTCGGGGGGGACTGAAGCTTTCTTT
CDR3: CAISEEWSGGTEAFF

V: TRBV27
D: NA
size: few
J: TRBJ2-1
DNA: TGTGCCAGCCGGGACCTACTATGGGATGAGCAGTTCTTC
CDR3: CASRDLLWDEQFF

V: TRBV2
D: NA
size: many
J: TRBJ2-3
DNA: TGTGCCAGCAGTGGCCCCTCCAGCACAGATACGCAGTATTTT
CDR3: CASSGPSSTDTQYF

V: TRBV3-1
D: NA
size: NA
J: TRBJ2-7
DNA: TGTGCCAGCAGCCAAGATTTCACAGTTGGCCACGAGCAGTACTTC
CDR3: CASSQDFTVGHEQYF

V: TRBV20-1
D: TRBD2
size: many
J: TRBJ2-1
DNA: TGCAGTGCTAGACGAGGGACAGAAAGGGGTAGCGGGAGGGTACGGAATGAGCAGTTCTTC
CDR3: CSARRGTERGSGRVRNEQFF

V: TRBV6-1
D: NA
size: NA
J: TRBJ2-5
DNA: TGTGCCAGCAGTGCCCGGACGGGGAGGGAGACCCAGTACTTC
CDR3: CASSARTGRETQYF

V: TRBV5-6
D: TRBD1
size: few
J: TRBJ2-3
DNA: TGTGCCAGCGGACAGGGTAGCACAGATACGCAGTATTTT
CDR3: CASGQGSTDTQYF

V: TRBV5-6
D: TRBD1
size: many
J: TRBJ2-4
DNA: TGTGCCAGCAGCGGGGGGACAGGGAGGTACATTCAGTACTTC
CDR3: CASSGGTGRYIQYF

V: TRBV3-1
D: TRBD2
size: many
J: TRBJ2-3
DNA: TGTGCCAGCAGCCAAGAATGGACTAGCGGGACCCACTTGGATACGCAGTATTTT
CDR3: CASSQEWTSGTHLDTQYF

V: TRBV7-8
D: TRBD1
size: NA
J: TRBJ2-7
DNA: TGTGCCAGCGGACCACGAAACAGGGGGTACGAGCAGTACTTC
CDR3: CASGPRNRGYEQYF

V: TRBV25-1
D: NA
size: many
J: TRBJ1-6
DNA: TGTGCCAGCAATTGGGGGGACAATTCACCCCTCCACTTT
CDR3: CASNWGDNSPLHF

V: TRBV11-2
D: TRBD1
size: NA
J: TRBJ2-1
DNA: TGTGCCAGCAGCTTAGGACCGGGACAGGGTACCAATGAGCAGTTCTTC
CDR3: CASSLGPGQGTNEQFF

V: TRBV4-1
D: NA
size: few
J: TRBJ1-1
DNA: TGCGCCAGCAGCCAAGATCCTTACTATGAAGCTTTCTTT
CDR3: CASSQDPYYEAFF

V: TRBV6-5
D: NA
size: NA
J: TRBJ2-3
DNA: TGTGCCAGCAGTTTCCGACAGGGCACAGATACGCAGTATTTT
CDR3: CASSFRQGTDTQYF

V: TRBV18
D: NA
size: NA
J: TRBJ2-6
DNA: TGTGCCAGCTCACCTTTCGGGTCCTTAAGCTCTGGGGCCAACGTCCTGACTTTC
CDR3: CASSPFGSLSSGANVLTF